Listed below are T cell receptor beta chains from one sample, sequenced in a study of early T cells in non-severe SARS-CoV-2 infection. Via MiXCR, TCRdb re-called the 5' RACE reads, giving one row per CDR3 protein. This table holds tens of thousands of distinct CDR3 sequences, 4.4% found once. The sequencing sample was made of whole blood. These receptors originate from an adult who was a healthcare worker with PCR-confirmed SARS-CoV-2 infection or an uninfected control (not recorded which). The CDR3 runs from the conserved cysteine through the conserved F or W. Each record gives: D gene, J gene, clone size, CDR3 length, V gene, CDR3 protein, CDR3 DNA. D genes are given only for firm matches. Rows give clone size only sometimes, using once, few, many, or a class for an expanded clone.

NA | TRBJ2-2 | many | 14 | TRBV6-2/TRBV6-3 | CASSYNLDTGELFF | TGTGCCAGCAGTTATAATCTGGACACCGGGGAGCTGTTTTTT
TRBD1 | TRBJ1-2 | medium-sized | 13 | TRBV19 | CASSWGQTYGYTF | TGTGCCAGTAGCTGGGGACAGACCTATGGCTACACCTTC
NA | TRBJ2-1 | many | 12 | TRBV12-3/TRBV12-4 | CASRPDAAEEFF | TGTGCCAGCAGACCGGACGCCGCTGAGGAGTTCTTC
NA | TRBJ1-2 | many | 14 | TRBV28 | CASSPPSQVPFYTF | TGTGCCAGCAGTCCCCCGAGCCAGGTCCCCTTCTACACCTTC
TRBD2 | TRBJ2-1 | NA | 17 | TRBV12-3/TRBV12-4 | CASSIRTSGGSYNEQFF | TGTGCCAGCAGTATCCGGACTAGCGGGGGGTCCTACAATGAGCAGTTCTTC
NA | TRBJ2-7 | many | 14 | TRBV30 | CAWSVTGRPYEQYF | TGTGCCTGGAGTGTAACAGGGAGGCCCTACGAGCAGTACTTC
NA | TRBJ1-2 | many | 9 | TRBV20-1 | CSARPGYTF | TGCAGTGCTAGACCTGGCTACACCTTC
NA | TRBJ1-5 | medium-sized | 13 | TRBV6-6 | CASSSGGGQPQHF | TGTGCCAGCAGTTCGGGGGGCGGACAGCCCCAGCATTTT
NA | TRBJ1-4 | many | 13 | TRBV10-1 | CASNGQLNEKLFF | TGCGCCAGCAACGGACAACTAAATGAAAAACTGTTTTTT
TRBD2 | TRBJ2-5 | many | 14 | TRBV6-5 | CASTVAGVQETQYF | TGTGCCAGCACGGTAGCGGGGGTCCAAGAGACCCAGTACTTC
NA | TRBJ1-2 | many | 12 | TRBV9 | CASSTEGYGYTF | TGTGCCAGCAGCACGGAGGGCTATGGCTACACCTTC
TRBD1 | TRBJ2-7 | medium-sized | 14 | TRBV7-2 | CASSSYRGAYEQYF | TGTGCCAGCAGCTCCTACAGGGGCGCATACGAGCAGTACTTC
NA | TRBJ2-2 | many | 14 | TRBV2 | CASRRLSNTGELFF | TGTGCCAGCAGGAGACTGTCGAACACCGGGGAGCTGTTTTTT
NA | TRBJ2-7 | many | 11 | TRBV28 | CASSGGYEQYF | TGTGCCAGCAGTGGAGGCTACGAGCAGTACTTC
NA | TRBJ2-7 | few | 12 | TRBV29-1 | CSVGSSPYEQYF | TGCAGCGTTGGCAGCTCTCCCTACGAGCAGTACTTC